One sample yielded the 20 T cell receptor beta chains listed below, sequenced in a study of T cells in Graves' hyperthyroidism and ophthalmopathy (dated by TCRdb to between 2018 and 2021). To prepare the library, multiplex PCR was applied. The sequencing machine was an Illumina HiSeq 2000. The TCR beta CDR3 regions were amplified from RNA transcripts. The first round of RT-PCR for the TCR CDR3 was performed with the HTBI primer set and the Qiagen OneStep RT-PCR kit. In TCRdb, the public reads were trimmed at Q25 with fastp and aligned with MiXCR, with productive beta chains retained. Each record represents a unique CDR3 protein, reported with the most common genes and DNA among its rows. This sample is represented by roughly 500,000 distinct CDR3 sequences; 15% to 20% of them were singletons. The top ten constitute approximately 30% of the sample. Source material: blood. These TCRs come from a woman aged 30 to 39 with Graves' ophthalmopathy.

The V and J genes are TRBV25-1 and TRBJ1-2; D is uncertain. Germline CDR1 MGHDK, CDR2 SYGVNS. This CDR3 comprises 16 residues. Trimming cost V 3 bases and J 7 bases, with 21 bases left between them. CDR3 residues: CASSELGMSEDFGYTF. The CDR3 bases are TGTGCCAGCAGTGAGCTCGGGATGTCGGAGGATTTTGGCTACACCTTC.

The chain employs TRBV10-3 and TRBJ2-5; 9 bases line up with TRBD1. The V and J ends lost 6 bases and 4 bases, in that order; junction bases with no gene match: 18. Germline V gene sequence: CDR1 ENHRY, CDR2 SYGVKD. The CDR3 is made up of 18 amino acids. CDR3 nucleotides: TGTGCCATCAGCAACCAACAGGGGGCGTCTAGTTACGGAGAGACCCAGTACTTC. This gives the protein CAISNQQGASSYGETQYF.

This clonotype was recorded at least ten times. The chain has TRBV5-1 and TRBJ1-1; D call uncertain. Germline V gene lookup returns CDR1 SGHRS and CDR2 YFSETQ. The CDR3 is made up of 13 amino acids. Trimming shortened V by 0 bases and J by 8 bases, and 11 bases separated the two germline ends. DNA of the CDR3: TGCGCCAGCAGCTTGGTTGGGTTGCTAGAAGCTTTCTTT. It yields the protein CASSLVGLLEAFF. Drawing the rest from reference TRBV5-1 and TRBJ1-1, the complete variable domain is KAGVTQTPRYLIKTRGQQVTLSCSPISGHRSVSWYQQTPGQGLQFLFEYFSETQRNKGNFPGRFSGRQFSNSRSEMNVSTLELGDSALYLCASSLVGLLEAFFGQGTRLTVV.

This clonotype was seen a handful of times. The J gene is TRBJ2-4, the V gene TRBV5-5; tentatively, D is TRBD2 (6 bases). The CDR3 has 17 residues. Per germline, CDR1 SGHKS and CDR2 YYEKEE (reference sequence). The germline V and J ends were trimmed by 1 base and 0 bases, with 14 bases remaining between them. CDR3 coding DNA: TGTGCCAGCAGCTTGCCCGGTGGAGGGATAGCCAAAAACATTCAGTACTTC. It encodes CASSLPGGGIAKNIQYF. Combining the CDR3 with reference TRBV5-5 and TRBJ2-4 gives the whole variable domain DAGVTQSPTHLIKTRGQQVTLRCSPISGHKSVSWYQQVLGQGPQFIFQYYEKEERGRGNFPDRFSARQFPNYSSELNVNALLLGDSALYLCASSLPGGGIAKNIQYFGAGTRLSVL.

This clonotype was observed a few times. This chain uses TRBV5-1 with TRBJ2-1; the match to TRBD1 covers 10 bases. V was clipped by 4 bases and J by 9 bases; unmatched bases: 7. The CDR3 is 14 residues long. The germline gives CDR1 SGHRS, CDR2 YFSETQ. As DNA, the CDR3 is TGCGCCAGCAGCCTGGGACAGGGGCGGGGTGAGCAGTTCTTC. It translates to CASSLGQGRGEQFF.

This clonotype was found many times. The chain has TRBV11-2 and TRBJ2-2, with 9 bases that match TRBD1. Germline V gives CDR1 SGHAT, CDR2 FQNNGV. This CDR3 has 18 amino acids. V was clipped by 1 base and J by 6 bases; unmatched bases: 12. CDR3 sequence: CASSLVSSGQGFPGELFF. The DNA of the CDR3 is TGTGCCAGCAGCTTAGTCTCGTCGGGACAGGGATTTCCCGGGGAGCTGTTTTTT.

This clonotype has just a few counts. Because the CDR3 is missing its conserved closing phenylalanine or tryptophan, this is likely a read error. This chain uses TRBV29-1 with TRBJ2-6; D is undetermined. Germline V gene data show CDR1 as SQVTM and CDR2 as ANQGSEA. V was pared by 4 bases and J by 1 base, with 5 bases between. This CDR3 contains 13 residues. CDR3 nucleotides: TGCAGCGTTGCGGCTTCTGGGGCCAACGTCCTGACTTCC. This codes for CSVAASGANVLTS.

There are many counts of this clonotype. The CDR3 here is CASTGEREPYEQYF. CDR3 nucleotide sequence: TGTGCCAGCACTGGGGAACGGGAGCCCTACGAGCAGTACTTC. V usage is TRBV6-1 and J usage is TRBJ2-7; a possible D gene is TRBD2 (6 bases). The germline V gene encodes CDR1 MNHNS and CDR2 SASEGT. This CDR3 is built from 14 residues. V gave up 7 bases and J gave up 2 bases, with 15 bases separating them.

The table lists this clonotype with many counts. The chain is built from TRBV11-2 and TRBJ2-7; 7 bases line up with TRBD1. This CDR3 contains 15 residues. J lost 2 bases, V lost 5 bases, and 9 bases had no gene match. Germline V gene sequence: CDR1 SGHAT, CDR2 FQNNGV. CDR3 residues: CASSSRDSYPYEQYF. As DNA, the CDR3 is TGTGCCAGCAGCAGCCGGGACAGTTACCCCTACGAGCAGTACTTC.

This clonotype was counted between two and nine times. The V call is TRBV28, the J call TRBJ2-7; the D is unclear. This CDR3 region has 12 residues. Between the trimmed V and J ends, which lost 6 bases and 5 bases, there was a span of 11 bases. The germline CDR1 and CDR2 sequences are MDHEN and SYDVKM. The CDR3 nucleotides read TGTGCCAGCAGCCCCGATGGCCACGAGCAGTACTTC. It yields the protein CASSPDGHEQYF.

The rearrangement links TRBV13 to TRBJ2-2; the match to TRBD1 covers 10 bases. After removal of 0 bases from V and 6 bases from J, the junction contained 7 bases not matched to a gene. Germline V gene lookup returns CDR1 PRHDT and CDR2 FYEKMQ (reference sequence). The CDR3 is made up of 17 amino acids. The CDR3 nucleotides are TGTGCCAGCAGCTTAGGAACCGGGACAGGGGTTTCCGGGGAGCTGTTTTTT. Protein sequence: CASSLGTGTGVSGELFF.

This clonotype was observed at least ten times. The chain is built from TRBV27 and TRBJ2-1; 7 bases align to TRBD2. The germline CDR1 and CDR2 sequences are MNHEY and SMNVEV (reference sequence). CDR3 length: 15 residues. J gave up 2 bases and V 6 bases, and 7 bases lay outside the gene matches. The CDR3 region is CASSWGEGPYNEQFF. CDR3 sequence (DNA): TGTGCCAGCAGCTGGGGGGAGGGACCCTACAATGAGCAGTTCTTC.

This clonotype was seen ten or more times. This rearrangement joins TRBV3-1 to TRBJ1-1; 9 bases fit TRBD1. Unmatched junction bases numbered 7, after V lost 2 bases and J lost 6 bases. Germline CDR1 LGHDT, CDR2 YNNKEL (reference sequence). The CDR3 consists of 15 residues. The CDR3 sequence: CASSQPGQGPSEAFF. The CDR3 DNA reads as TGTGCCAGCAGCCAACCCGGACAGGGGCCCTCTGAAGCTTTCTTT.

In DNA form, the CDR3 reads TGTGCCGCCATGTTCAGGGGGTTGACAGATACGCAGTATTTT. It yields the protein CAAMFRGLTDTQYF. The chain employs TRBV6-2 or TRBV6-3 and TRBJ2-3, with 7 bases matching TRBD1. With V trimmed by 11 bases and J by 3 bases, 11 bases remained unmatched. The CDR3 length is 14 residues. Germline CDR1 is MNHEY and CDR2 is SVGEGT.

The chain carries TRBV5-1 and TRBJ2-1, with D uncertain. This CDR3 is built from 15 residues. Trimming left V 1 base short and J 4 bases short, with 12 bases between. Germline assignment: CDR1 SGHRS and CDR2 YFSETQ. The CDR3 loop is CASSLWSLGYNEQFF. The DNA of the CDR3 is TGCGCCAGCAGCTTGTGGTCTTTGGGTTACAATGAGCAGTTCTTC. Using reference TRBV5-1 and TRBJ2-1 for the parts outside the CDR3, the full variable domain is KAGVTQTPRYLIKTRGQQVTLSCSPISGHRSVSWYQQTPGQGLQFLFEYFSETQRNKGNFPGRFSGRQFSNSRSEMNVSTLELGDSALYLCASSLWSLGYNEQFFGPGTRLTVL.

This clonotype was observed a handful of times. The chain recombines TRBV5-1 with TRBJ2-2; D not certain. The CDR3 totals 15 residues. Deletions cut 0 bases from V and 1 base from J, with 7 bases between. The V gene's germline CDR1 is SGHRS and CDR2 YFSETQ. CDR3 amino acids: CASSLAVGNTGELFF. The CDR3 DNA sequence: TGCGCCAGCAGCTTGGCCGTAGGGAACACCGGGGAGCTGTTTTTT.

The chain recombines TRBV6-1 with TRBJ2-1; TRBD2 matches 7 bases. Trimming took 7 bases from V and 0 from J; bases not matched to a gene: 9. CDR1 and CDR2 (germline): MNHNS, SASEGT. This CDR3 is 16 amino acids long. CDR3 amino acids: CASTPWGGSSYNEQFF. The CDR3 DNA reads as TGTGCCAGCACCCCCTGGGGCGGGAGCTCCTACAATGAGCAGTTCTTC.

The genes are TRBV15 and TRBJ2-1; tentatively, D is TRBD2 (6 bases). V lost 0 bases and J lost 3, with 12 bases in between. Germline CDR1 reads LNHNV; CDR2 reads YYDKDF (reference sequence). The CDR3 covers 16 residues. CDR3 coding DNA: TGTGCCACCAGCAGAGATAGGAGGGGTTTCTACAATGAGCAGTTCTTC. Its translation: CATSRDRRGFYNEQFF.

This clonotype has ten or more counts. The chain is built from TRBV12-3 or TRBV12-4 and TRBJ1-2, with D perhaps matching TRBD1 (5 bases). This CDR3 is built from 15 residues. Trimming removed 5 bases from V and 2 bases from J, with 15 bases in between. The CDR3 spells CASSHAPRGNYGYTF. For the CDR3, the DNA is TGTGCCAGCAGTCACGCACCGCGGGGGAACTATGGCTACACCTTC.

The DNA for the CDR3 is TGTGCCAGCAGTTACGAGGGGGCAGCAACTAATGAAAAACTGTTTTTT. Translation gives CASSYEGAATNEKLFF. This chain connects TRBV6-6 to TRBJ1-4; 7 bases agree with TRBD1. Per germline, CDR1 MNHNY and CDR2 SVGAGI (reference sequence). The CDR3 is 16 residues long. Germline trimming cut 2 bases from V and 0 bases from J; bases unmatched to any gene: 3.